The present T cell receptor (beta chain) was sequenced within a study of beta chain features in type 1 diabetes. Expressed TCRB transcripts were sequenced because the entire RNA isolate underwent reverse transcription. The repertoire was sequenced with immunoSEQ multiplex PCR; TCRdb's copy has only in-frame clones and lacks some. The table lists about 150,000 clones, 11% of them singletons. The CDR3 has 14 amino acids. With V trimmed by 5 bases and J by 1 base, 2 bases remained unmatched. Germline CDR1 and CDR2: MDHEN and SYDVKM. Study results and limitations: Shorter TCRB CDR3s, moderately but significantly so, marked every one of the four CD4+ subsets in Type 1 diabetes patients. Patients with type 1 diabetes showed fewer VDJ junction insertions and more deletions.

CD45RO/CCR7/CD25/CD127/CD95/CD27 sorting isolated CD4+ naive, central memory, regulatory and stem cell-like memory cells. Populations isolated by sorting all had purity greater than 95%. With regard to this clone: The antigen is undetermined.

The chain couples TRBV28 to TRBJ1-1; 9 bases line up with TRBD1. Material for sequencing was central memory CD4+ T cells from blood. This clonotype originated in a man younger than 30 in good health. The CDR3 coding sequence is TGTGCCAGCAGTCGGGGACAGGGGAACACTGAAGCTTTCTTT. Translating it yields CASSRGQGNTEAFF. Full variable domain (rest looked up from reference TRBV28 and TRBJ1-1): DVKVTQSSRYLVKRTGEKVFLECVQDMDHENMFWYRQDPGLGLRLIYFSYDVKMKEKGDIPEGYSVSREKKERFSLILESASTNQTSMYLCASSRGQGNTEAFFGQGTRLTVV.